These T cell receptor beta chains were read from a single sample in a study of T cells after yellow fever vaccination. TCRdb re-derived calls from the 5' RACE reads in MiXCR, one entry per CDR3 protein. The sample holds roughly 160,000 distinct CDR3 sequences, around 7.3% seen once. The sample was CD4+ T cells sorted from PBMCs, taken around 5 days after the first yellow fever vaccination. The receptor source for this set is a man in his late teens or twenties who received the YFV17D yellow fever vaccine. Both conserved end residues are part of each CDR3. The order of the fields is V gene, D gene, J gene, clone size, CDR3 DNA, CDR3 protein. A D gene is named only where the DNA matches it firmly. Size tells how often a clone was seen (once, few, many) or the class of an expanded clone, and some rows leave it out.

v_gene: TRBV4-3; d_gene: .; j_gene: TRBJ2-1; abundance: many; CDR3nt: TGCGCCAGCAGCCAAGGGCAGCGGCATGAGCAGTTCTTC; CDR3aa: CASSQGQRHEQFF
v_gene: TRBV25-1; d_gene: .; j_gene: TRBJ2-1; abundance: many; CDR3nt: TGTGCCAGCAGTGTTGGGATCGGGCAGTTCTTC; CDR3aa: CASSVGIGQFF
v_gene: TRBV20-1; d_gene: .; j_gene: TRBJ2-5; abundance: many; CDR3nt: TGCAGTGCTAGAGCATACCAAGAGACCCAGTACTTC; CDR3aa: CSARAYQETQYF
v_gene: TRBV6-2/TRBV6-3; d_gene: .; j_gene: TRBJ2-1; abundance: many; CDR3nt: TGTGCCAGCAGCGATCGTAGCGAAAATGAGCAGTTCTTC; CDR3aa: CASSDRSENEQFF
v_gene: TRBV20-1; d_gene: TRBD2; j_gene: TRBJ2-1; abundance: .; CDR3nt: TGCAGTGCTAGATCTAGCGGGGGTAGCTCCTACAATGAGCAGTTCTTC; CDR3aa: CSARSSGGSSYNEQFF
v_gene: TRBV6-2/TRBV6-3; d_gene: .; j_gene: TRBJ1-1; abundance: many; CDR3nt: TGTGCCAGCAGTGCATACAGGCGAAGCGCTGAAGCTTTCTTT; CDR3aa: CASSAYRRSAEAFF
v_gene: TRBV7-9; d_gene: .; j_gene: TRBJ2-6; abundance: many; CDR3nt: TGTGCCAGCAGCTTAGCTGGTGTTGGGGCCAACGTCCTGACTTTC; CDR3aa: CASSLAGVGANVLTF
v_gene: TRBV7-7; d_gene: .; j_gene: TRBJ2-5; abundance: many; CDR3nt: TGTGCTAGCAGCTTAGCGGCGGACCAAGAGACCCAGTACTTC; CDR3aa: CASSLAADQETQYF
v_gene: TRBV5-1; d_gene: .; j_gene: TRBJ2-3; abundance: many; CDR3nt: TGCGCCAGCAGCTTGGTGGAAAATACGCAGTATTTT; CDR3aa: CASSLVENTQYF
v_gene: TRBV4-3; d_gene: TRBD1; j_gene: TRBJ1-6; abundance: many; CDR3nt: TGCGCCAGCAGCCAAGATCCTTACAGGGGCTCCTATAATTCACCCCTCCACTTT; CDR3aa: CASSQDPYRGSYNSPLHF
v_gene: TRBV2; d_gene: .; j_gene: TRBJ2-5; abundance: few; CDR3nt: TGTGCCGGCGCAAGACGGTTTTCAGAGACCCAGTACTTC; CDR3aa: CAGARRFSETQYF
v_gene: TRBV20-1; d_gene: .; j_gene: TRBJ2-1; abundance: many; CDR3nt: TGCAGTGCTCGAACCTCAGGGGCAAATGAGCAGTTCTTC; CDR3aa: CSARTSGANEQFF